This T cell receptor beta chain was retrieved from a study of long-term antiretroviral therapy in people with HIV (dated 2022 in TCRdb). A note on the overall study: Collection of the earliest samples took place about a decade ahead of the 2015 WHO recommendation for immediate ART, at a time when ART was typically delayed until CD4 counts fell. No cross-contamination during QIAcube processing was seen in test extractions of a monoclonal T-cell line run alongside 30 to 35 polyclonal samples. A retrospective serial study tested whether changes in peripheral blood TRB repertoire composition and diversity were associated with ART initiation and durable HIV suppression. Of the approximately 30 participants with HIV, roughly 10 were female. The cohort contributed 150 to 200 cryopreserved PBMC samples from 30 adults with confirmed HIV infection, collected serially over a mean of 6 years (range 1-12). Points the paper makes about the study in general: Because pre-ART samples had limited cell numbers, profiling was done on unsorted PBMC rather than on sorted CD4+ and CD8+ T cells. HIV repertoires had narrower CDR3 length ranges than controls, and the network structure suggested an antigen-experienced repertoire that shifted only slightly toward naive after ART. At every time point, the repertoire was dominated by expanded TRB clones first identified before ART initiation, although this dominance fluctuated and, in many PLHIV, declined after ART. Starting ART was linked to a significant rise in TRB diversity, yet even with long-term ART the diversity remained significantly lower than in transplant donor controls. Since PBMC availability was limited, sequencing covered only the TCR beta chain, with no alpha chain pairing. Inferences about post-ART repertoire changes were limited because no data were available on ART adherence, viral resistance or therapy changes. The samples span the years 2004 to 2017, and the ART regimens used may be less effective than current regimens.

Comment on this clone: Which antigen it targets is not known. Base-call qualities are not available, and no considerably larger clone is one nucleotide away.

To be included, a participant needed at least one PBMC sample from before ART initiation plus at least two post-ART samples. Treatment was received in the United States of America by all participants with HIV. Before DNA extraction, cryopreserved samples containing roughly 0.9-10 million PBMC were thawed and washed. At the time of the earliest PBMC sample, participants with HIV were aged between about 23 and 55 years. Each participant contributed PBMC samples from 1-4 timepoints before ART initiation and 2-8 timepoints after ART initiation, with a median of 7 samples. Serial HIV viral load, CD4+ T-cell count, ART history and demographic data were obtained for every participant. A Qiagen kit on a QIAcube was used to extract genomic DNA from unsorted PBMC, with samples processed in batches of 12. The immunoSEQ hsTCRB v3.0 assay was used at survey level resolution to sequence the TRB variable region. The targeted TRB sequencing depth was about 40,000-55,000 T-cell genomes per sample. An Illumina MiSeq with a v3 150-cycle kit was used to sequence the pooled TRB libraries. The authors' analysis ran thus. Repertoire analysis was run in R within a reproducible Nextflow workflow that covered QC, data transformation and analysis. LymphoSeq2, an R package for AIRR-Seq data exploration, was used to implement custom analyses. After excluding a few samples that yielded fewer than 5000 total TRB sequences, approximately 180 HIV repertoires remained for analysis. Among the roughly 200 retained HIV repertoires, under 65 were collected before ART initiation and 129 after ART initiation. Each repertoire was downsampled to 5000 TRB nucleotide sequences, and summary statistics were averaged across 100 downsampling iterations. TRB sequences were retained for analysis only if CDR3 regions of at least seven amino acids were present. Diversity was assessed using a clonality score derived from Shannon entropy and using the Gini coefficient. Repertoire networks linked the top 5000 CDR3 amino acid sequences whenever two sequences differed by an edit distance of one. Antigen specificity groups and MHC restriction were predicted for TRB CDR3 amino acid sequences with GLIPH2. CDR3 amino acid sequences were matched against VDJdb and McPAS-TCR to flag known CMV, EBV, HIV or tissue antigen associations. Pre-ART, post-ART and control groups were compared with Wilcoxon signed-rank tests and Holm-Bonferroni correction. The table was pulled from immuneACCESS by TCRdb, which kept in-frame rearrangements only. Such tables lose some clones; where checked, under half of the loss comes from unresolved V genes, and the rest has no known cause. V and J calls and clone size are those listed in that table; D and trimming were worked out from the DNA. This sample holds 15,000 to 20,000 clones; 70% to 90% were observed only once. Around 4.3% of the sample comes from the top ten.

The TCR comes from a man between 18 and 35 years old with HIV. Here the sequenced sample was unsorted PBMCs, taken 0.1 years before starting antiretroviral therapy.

The nucleotides read TGTGCCAGCAGTGAAGACGGAACTAGCGGGACACAAAAAGCCAAAAACATTCAGTACTTC. Its translation reads: CASSEDGTSGTQKAKNIQYF. The sequence links TRBV6-1 to TRBJ2-4; 10 bases in the middle match TRBD2. The CDR3 has 20 amino acids, counting the end cysteine and phenylalanine. The kept DNA is CDR3 alone, 60 bases in frame from the first base. Trimming removed 1 base from V and 0 bases from J; the gene matches leave 12 bases unexplained. From a lookup of the germline V gene, CDR1 and CDR2 are MNHNS and SASEGT.